The following is a T cell receptor beta chain sequence with its context. Its antigen target is currently unknown. No per-base quality is available; no much larger clone lies one base away. This sample is drawn from a study of blood T cell repertoires in COVID-19 (dated by TCRdb to 2020 to 2022). Describing the broader study: The collaborator samples originated in the United States, Italy and Spain and spanned the acute and convalescent phases of COVID-19. Samples came from the ongoing ImmuneRACE study (first 160 participants) plus 1,254 subjects from 6 global collaborators. The sample metadata nearly always contained a de-identified subject ID, COVID-19 status, age in years and sex. The repertoires were made available in a free public database intended to serve as a resource for research on the immune response to SARS-CoV-2. Where HLA class I and class II types were available, the types were taken from metadata supplied by the sample provider, not from assay-based typing. Deeply sampled blood TCRbeta repertoires from subjects exposed to, actively infected with, or recovered from COVID-19 were included in the dataset. The prospective study material was composed of cDNA or gDNA derived from T cells, B-cell-depleted T cells, or PBMCs.

Spanning cysteine to phenylalanine, the CDR3 consists of 16 amino acids. Only the CDR3 portion is preserved as DNA: 48 bases, with reading frame beginning at the first base. Unmatched junction bases come to 14, with V trimmed by 9 bases and J by 2 bases. The germline V gene specifies SGHTS as CDR1 and YDEGEE as CDR2. Overall results and qualifications from the work: The quantity of clinical and demographic metadata differed by source and by participant and was supplied without curation.

Collaborating institutions collected whole blood in K2EDTA tubes following their own protocols. For TCRbeta analysis, collaborator samples were shipped as frozen whole blood, as isolated PBMCs, or as DNA extracted from either sample type. TCRbeta CDR3 regions were amplified from genomic DNA by means of the immunoSEQ Assay, a bias-controlled multiplex PCR. Under the source paper's analysis protocol: Nucleated cell counts per sample were estimated from amplification of reference gene primers within the assay. To quantify the absolute abundance of each unique TCRbeta CDR3 rearrangement, sequence reads were collapsed and filtered. For each sample, productive Simpson clonality was calculated by taking the square root of Simpson's diversity index across productive rearrangements. The table comes from immuneACCESS by way of TCRdb, which keeps in-frame sequences with V and J called. Part of the clones is missing from these tables; in studies checked, under half for an unresolved V gene and the rest for unknown reasons. The V and J calls and clone size are taken from that table; D and trimming were inferred from the DNA. In this sample the table shows some 110,000 clones, roughly 89% of which occur a single time. Almost 4.5% of the sample rests with the top ten.

Recombination joined TRBV5-8 with TRBJ1-5; 7 bases in the junction line up with TRBD1. The receptor was derived from a man between 35 and 55 years old with acute or convalescent COVID-19. The sequencing sample was made of peripheral blood. The CDR3 protein sequence reads: CAIPQGMFRGNQPQHF. The sequenced DNA: TGTGCCATCCCACAGGGGATGTTTCGGGGCAATCAGCCCCAGCATTTT.